The T cell receptor beta chain under discussion was sequenced for a study of human T cells and chemical hapten exposure. Study results and limitations: Significantly more large CDR3 similarity clusters were formed by expanded TCRs than by controls.

As to time point: pre-sensitization, week 0. Treatment defined: therapeutic diphenylcyclopropenone sensitization with weekly scalp DPC. This clonotype was found a few times. Its antigen is unknown. TCRdb passed the RACE reads through MiXCR, listing each CDR3 protein once. Found here are around 380,000 distinct CDR3 sequences, about 5% of them singletons; the top ten hold about 8.2%. This material consisted of whole blood, taken in connection with sensitization to the hapten diphenylcyclopropenone (DPC). This clonotype was sampled from a woman younger than 30 with alopecia areata. Some clones in this sample may be carry-over from other donors' samples.

The CDR3 region has the DNA TGTGCTAGTGGTTTGTTAACGGGGGGCGCTAATGAAAAACTGTTTTTT. Its protein product is CASGLLTGGANEKLFF. This chain connects TRBV12-5 to TRBJ1-4; a possible D gene is TRBD1 (6 bases). This CDR3 region has 16 residues. The V end was cut by 2 bases, the J end by 3 bases, with 13 bases between. Germline V gives CDR1 LGHNT, CDR2 FRNRAP.